This section outlines one T cell receptor (beta chain) sequence together with its context. Study processing details: Reference gene primers were amplified, and this amplification served to estimate nucleated cell counts. TCRdb's copy holds only in-frame clones and misses some; the assay was immunoSEQ multiplex PCR. V and J calls and clone size are as listed in that table; D and trimming were resolved from the DNA. The sample yields 95,000 to 150,000 clones, roughly four fifths seen once. This sample is part of a study of blood T cell repertoires in COVID-19. Study background: Material from acute and convalescent COVID-19 was sourced from the United States, Italy and Spain. T cells, B-cell-depleted T cells, or PBMCs provided the cDNA or gDNA that served as material.

The specimen was peripheral blood. The origin of this receptor is a woman between 70 and 85 years old with acute or convalescent COVID-19.

This chain's CDR3 is CASSQRTGLTNEKLFF. CDR3 DNA sequence: TGTGCCAGCAGTCAAAGGACAGGGCTTACTAATGAAAAACTGTTTTTT. This sequence joins TRBV3-1 (or the pseudogene TRBV3-2) and TRBJ1-4, with 8 bases fitting TRBD1. Losses at the gene ends were 6 bases for V and 2 bases for J; bases not matched to a gene: 8. CDR1 and CDR2 (germline): LGHDT, YNNKEL (reference sequence). The CDR3 totals 16 residues.